These 3 T cell receptor beta chains share one sample of origin, sequenced in a study of beta chain features in type 1 diabetes. The whole isolated RNA underwent reverse transcription, so sequencing captured expressed TCRB transcripts. Generated by immunoSEQ multiplex PCR, the TCRdb table keeps only in-frame clones and is missing some. Here the sample spans about 400,000 clones, roughly 13% being singletons. The sample consisted of naive CD4+ T cells from blood. These TCRs come from a man younger than 30 in good health.

This rearrangement joins TRBV5-1 to TRBJ2-1, with 8 positions matching TRBD1. This CDR3 is 15 amino acids long. The ends lost 5 bases at V and 4 bases at J; junction bases unmatched: 8. Germline CDR1 SGHRS, CDR2 YFSETQ. The CDR3 coding sequence is TGCGCCAGCAGACCCGACGGACAGGGATACAATGAGCAGTTCTTC. This translates into CASRPDGQGYNEQFF.

The V gene is TRBV9, the J gene TRBJ2-3; D is perhaps TRBD2 (5 bases). Germline V CDR1 and CDR2: SGDLS, YYNGEE. Trimming removed 0 bases at V and 2 bases at J, with 16 bases between. This CDR3 has 17 amino acids. Here the CDR3 reads CASSVGIAKDHTDTQYF. The CDR3 DNA follows: TGTGCCAGCAGCGTAGGAATAGCGAAAGATCACACAGATACGCAGTATTTT.

The V and J genes are TRBV5-4 and TRBJ1-4; tentatively, D is TRBD1 (5 bases). The length of the CDR3 is 13 residues. Germline values: CDR1 SGHNT, CDR2 YYREEE (reference sequence). The V end was cut by 0 bases, the J end by 11 bases, with 11 bases between. CDR3 amino acids: CASSLEQGSKLFF. The CDR3 DNA sequence: TGTGCCAGCAGCTTGGAGCAGGGTAGTAAACTGTTTTTT.